The TCR beta chain described here comes from a study of blood T cell repertoires in COVID-19. Study-level background: T cells, B-cell-depleted T cells, or PBMCs supplied cDNA or gDNA.

In the original workflow: Nucleated cell counts were estimated from reference gene primer amplification. Assay: immunoSEQ multiplex PCR; the TCRdb copy retains only in-frame clones and omits some. V and J calls and clone size follow that table, whereas D and trimming were derived from the DNA. Altogether some 180,000 clones are present, more than 80% being singletons, with the ten largest covering approximately 7.3%. The CDR3 covers 17 residues. V lost 4 bases to trimming and J lost 0 bases; unmatched junction nucleotides: 8. Germline V gene data show CDR1 as SGDLS and CDR2 as YYNGEE. The clonotype originates from a human donor in a cohort sampled during active COVID-19. The chain joins TRBV9 to TRBJ1-4, with TRBD1 matching over 8 bases. Material: peripheral blood. For the CDR3, the DNA is TGTGCCAGCAGCCCCAGGACAGGGCGTACAACTAATGAAAAACTGTTTTTT. Its protein product is CASSPRTGRTTNEKLFF.